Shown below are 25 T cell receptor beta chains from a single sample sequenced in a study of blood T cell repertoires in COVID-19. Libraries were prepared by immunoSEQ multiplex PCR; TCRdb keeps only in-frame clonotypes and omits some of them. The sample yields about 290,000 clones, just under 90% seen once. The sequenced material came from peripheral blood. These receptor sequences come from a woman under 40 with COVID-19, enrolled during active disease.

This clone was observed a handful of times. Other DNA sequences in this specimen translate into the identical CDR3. CDR3 amino acids: CASTPTGGFYEQYF. The CDR3 nucleotides read TGTGCCAGTACCCCGACAGGGGGGTTTTACGAGCAGTACTTC. J is TRBJ2-7 and V is TRBV19; 9 bases are shared with TRBD1. Per germline, CDR1 LNHDA and CDR2 SQIVND (reference sequence). V dropped 7 bases and J dropped 4; count of bases not matched to a gene: 8. This CDR3 region has 14 residues.

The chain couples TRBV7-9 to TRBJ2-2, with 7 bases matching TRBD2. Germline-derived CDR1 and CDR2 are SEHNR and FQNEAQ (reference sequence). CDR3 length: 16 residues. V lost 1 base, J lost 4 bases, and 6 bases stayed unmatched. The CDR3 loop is CASSLVAAGVTGELFF. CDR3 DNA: TGTGCCAGCAGCTTAGTAGCTGCGGGGGTCACCGGGGAGCTGTTTTTT.

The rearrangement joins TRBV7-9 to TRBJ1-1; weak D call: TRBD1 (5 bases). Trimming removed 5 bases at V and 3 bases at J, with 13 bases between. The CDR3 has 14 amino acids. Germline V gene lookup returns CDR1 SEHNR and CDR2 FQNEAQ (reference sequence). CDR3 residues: CASSEVDTYTEAFF. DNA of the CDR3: TGTGCCAGCAGCGAGGTGGACACGTACACTGAAGCTTTCTTT. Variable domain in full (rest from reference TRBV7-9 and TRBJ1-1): DTGVSQNPRHKITKRGQNVTFRCDPISEHNRLYWYRQTLGQGPEFLTYFQNEAQLEKSRLLSDRFSAERPKGSFSTLEIQRTEQGDSAMYLCASSEVDTYTEAFFGQGTRLTVV.

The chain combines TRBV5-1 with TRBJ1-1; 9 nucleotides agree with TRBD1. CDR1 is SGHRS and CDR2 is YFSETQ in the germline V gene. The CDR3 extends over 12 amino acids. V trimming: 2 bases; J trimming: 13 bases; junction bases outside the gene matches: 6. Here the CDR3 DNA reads TGCGCCAGCAGCTTCGGGACAGGGAAGGGTTTCTTT. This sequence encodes CASSFGTGKGFF.

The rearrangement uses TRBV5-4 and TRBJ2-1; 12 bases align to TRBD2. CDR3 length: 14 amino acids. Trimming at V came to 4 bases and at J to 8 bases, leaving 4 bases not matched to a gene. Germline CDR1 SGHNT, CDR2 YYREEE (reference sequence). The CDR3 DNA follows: TGTGCCAGCAGCCGACTAGCGGGGGAGGATGAGCAGTTCTTC. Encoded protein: CASSRLAGEDEQFF.

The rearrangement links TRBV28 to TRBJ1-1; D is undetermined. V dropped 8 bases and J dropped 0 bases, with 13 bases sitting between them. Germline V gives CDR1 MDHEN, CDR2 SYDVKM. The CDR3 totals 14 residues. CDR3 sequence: CASHSTFMNTEAFF. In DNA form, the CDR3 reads TGTGCCAGCCATAGTACTTTCATGAACACTGAAGCTTTCTTT.

CDR3 nucleotide sequence: TGTGCCAGCAGCTTTACTAGCGGGGGGGCCGTAGATGAGCAGTTCTTC. It specifies CASSFTSGGAVDEQFF. This chain joins TRBV7-8 and TRBJ2-1, with 13 positions matching TRBD2. From germline, CDR1 is SGHVS and CDR2 FQNEAQ. CDR3 length: 16 residues. V trimming: 3 bases; J trimming: 8 bases; junction bases outside the gene matches: 7.

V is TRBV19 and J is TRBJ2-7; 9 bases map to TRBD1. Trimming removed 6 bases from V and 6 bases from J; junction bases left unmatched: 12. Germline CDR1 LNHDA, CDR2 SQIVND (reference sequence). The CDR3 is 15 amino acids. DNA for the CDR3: TGTGCCAGTAGGACCGGGACAGGGAATTCGGGCGAGCAGTACTTC. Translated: CASRTGTGNSGEQYF.

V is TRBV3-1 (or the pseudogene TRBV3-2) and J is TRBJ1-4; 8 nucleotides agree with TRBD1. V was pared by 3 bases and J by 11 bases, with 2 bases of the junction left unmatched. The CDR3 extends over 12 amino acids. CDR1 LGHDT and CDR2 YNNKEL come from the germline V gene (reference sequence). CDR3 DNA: TGTGCCAGCAGCCATACAGGGGGGAAACTGTTTTTT. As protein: CASSHTGGKLFF.

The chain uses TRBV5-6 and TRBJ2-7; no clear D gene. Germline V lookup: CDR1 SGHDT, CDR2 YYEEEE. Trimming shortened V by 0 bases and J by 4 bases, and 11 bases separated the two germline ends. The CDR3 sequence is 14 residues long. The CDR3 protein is CASSLDRRNYEQYF. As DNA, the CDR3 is TGTGCCAGCAGCTTGGACAGAAGAAATTACGAGCAGTACTTC.

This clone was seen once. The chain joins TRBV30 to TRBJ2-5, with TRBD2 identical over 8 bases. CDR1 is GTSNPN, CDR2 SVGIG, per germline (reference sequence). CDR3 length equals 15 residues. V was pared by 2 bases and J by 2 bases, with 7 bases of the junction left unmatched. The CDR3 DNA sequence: TGTGCCTGGAGTACCGGCGGGGGGCCTCAAGAGACCCAGTACTTC. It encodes CAWSTGGGPQETQYF.

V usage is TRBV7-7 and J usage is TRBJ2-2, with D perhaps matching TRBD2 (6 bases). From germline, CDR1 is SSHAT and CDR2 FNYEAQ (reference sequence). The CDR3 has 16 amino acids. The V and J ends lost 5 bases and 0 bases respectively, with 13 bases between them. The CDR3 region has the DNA TGTGCCAGCAGCCGCTGGGGCGGGGCGAACACCGGGGAGCTGTTTTTT. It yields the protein CASSRWGGANTGELFF.

The CDR3 protein is CASSPGGGPYEQYF. The CDR3 nucleotides are TGTGCCAGCAGCCCCGGCGGGGGACCCTACGAGCAGTACTTC. The rearrangement links TRBV3-1 (or the pseudogene TRBV3-2) to TRBJ2-7, with 7 bases fitting TRBD2. CDR1 is LGHDT and CDR2 is YNNKEL in the germline V gene (reference sequence). The CDR3 sequence is 14 residues long. The trim removed 4 bases at V and 2 bases at J, leaving 5 bases unmatched.

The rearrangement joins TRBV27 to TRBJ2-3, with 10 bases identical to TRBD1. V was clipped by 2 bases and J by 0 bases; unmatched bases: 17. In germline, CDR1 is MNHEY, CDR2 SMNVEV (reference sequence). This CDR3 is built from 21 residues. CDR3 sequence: CASSLTPGTGVHRASTDTQYF. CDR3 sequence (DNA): TGTGCCAGCAGTTTAACCCCCGGGACAGGGGTCCATCGGGCAAGCACAGATACGCAGTATTTT.

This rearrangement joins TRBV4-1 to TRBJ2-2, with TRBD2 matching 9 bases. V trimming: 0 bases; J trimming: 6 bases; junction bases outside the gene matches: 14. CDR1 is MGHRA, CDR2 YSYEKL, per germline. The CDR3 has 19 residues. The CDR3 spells CASSQEPKAGGRPAGELFF. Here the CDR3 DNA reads TGCGCCAGCAGCCAAGAACCCAAGGCGGGGGGGCGTCCGGCCGGGGAGCTGTTTTTT.

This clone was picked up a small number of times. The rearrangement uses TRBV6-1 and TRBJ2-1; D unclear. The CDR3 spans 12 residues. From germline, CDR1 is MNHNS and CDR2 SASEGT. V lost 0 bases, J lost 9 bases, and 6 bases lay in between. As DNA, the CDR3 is TGTGCCAGCAGTGAAGCCTTAGTTGAGCAGTTCTTC. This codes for CASSEALVEQFF.

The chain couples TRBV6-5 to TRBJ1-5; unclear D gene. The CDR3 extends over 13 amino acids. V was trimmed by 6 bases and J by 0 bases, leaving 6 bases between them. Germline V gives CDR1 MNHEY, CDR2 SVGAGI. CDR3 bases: TGTGCCAGCAGGAGGAATAGCAATCAGCCCCAGCATTTT. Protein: CASRRNSNQPQHF.

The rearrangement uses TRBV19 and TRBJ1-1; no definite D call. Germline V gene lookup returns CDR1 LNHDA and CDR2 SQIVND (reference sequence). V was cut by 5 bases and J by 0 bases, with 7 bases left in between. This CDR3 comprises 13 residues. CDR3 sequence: CASSAGVNTEAFF. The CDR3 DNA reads TGTGCCAGTAGTGCTGGAGTGAACACTGAAGCTTTCTTT.

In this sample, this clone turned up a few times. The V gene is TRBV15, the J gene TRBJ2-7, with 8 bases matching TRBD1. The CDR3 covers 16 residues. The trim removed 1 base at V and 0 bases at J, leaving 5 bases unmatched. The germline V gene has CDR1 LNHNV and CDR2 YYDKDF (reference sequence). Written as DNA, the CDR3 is TGTGCCACCAGCAGAGGTCCGGGACAGGCCTCCTACGAGCAGTACTTC. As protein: CATSRGPGQASYEQYF.

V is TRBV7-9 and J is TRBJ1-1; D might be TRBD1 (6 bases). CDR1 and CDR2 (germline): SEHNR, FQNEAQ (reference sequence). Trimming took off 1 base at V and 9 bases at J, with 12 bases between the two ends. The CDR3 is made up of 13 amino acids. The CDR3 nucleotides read TGTGCCAGCAGCTTAGAGGGAGGGACAAAAGCTTTCTTT. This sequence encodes CASSLEGGTKAFF.

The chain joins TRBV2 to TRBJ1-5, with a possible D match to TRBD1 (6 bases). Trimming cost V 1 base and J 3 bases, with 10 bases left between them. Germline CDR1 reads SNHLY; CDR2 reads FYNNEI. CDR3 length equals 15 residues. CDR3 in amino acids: CASSEGGHDNQPQHF. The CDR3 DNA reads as TGTGCCAGCAGTGAAGGGGGGCATGACAATCAGCCCCAGCATTTT.

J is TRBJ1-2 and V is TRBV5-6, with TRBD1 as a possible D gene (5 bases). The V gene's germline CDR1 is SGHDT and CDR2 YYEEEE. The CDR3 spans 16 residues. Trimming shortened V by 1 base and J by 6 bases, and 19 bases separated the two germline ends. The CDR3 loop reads CASSLYGREGLDGYTF. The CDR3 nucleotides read TGTGCCAGCAGCTTGTACGGAAGGGAGGGGCTAGATGGCTACACCTTC.

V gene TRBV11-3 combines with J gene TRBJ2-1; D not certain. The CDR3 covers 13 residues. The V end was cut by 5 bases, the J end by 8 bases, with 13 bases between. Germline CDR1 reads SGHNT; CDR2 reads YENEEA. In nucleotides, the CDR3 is TGTGCCAGCAGCCCAGGCAGTATGGATGAGCAGTTCTTC. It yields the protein CASSPGSMDEQFF. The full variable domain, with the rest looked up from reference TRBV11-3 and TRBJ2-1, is EAGVVQSPRYKIIEKKQPVAFWCNPISGHNTLYWYLQNLGQGPELLIRYENEEAVDDSQLPKDRFSAERLKGVDSTLKIQPAELGDSAVYLCASSPGSMDEQFFGPGTRLTVL.

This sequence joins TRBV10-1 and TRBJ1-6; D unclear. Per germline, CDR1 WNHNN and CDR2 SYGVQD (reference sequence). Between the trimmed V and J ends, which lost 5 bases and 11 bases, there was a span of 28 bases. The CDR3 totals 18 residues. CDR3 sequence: CASSRPSTQSSVRAPLHF. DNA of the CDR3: TGCGCCAGCAGTCGTCCATCTACTCAGTCGTCGGTGAGGGCACCCCTCCACTTT.

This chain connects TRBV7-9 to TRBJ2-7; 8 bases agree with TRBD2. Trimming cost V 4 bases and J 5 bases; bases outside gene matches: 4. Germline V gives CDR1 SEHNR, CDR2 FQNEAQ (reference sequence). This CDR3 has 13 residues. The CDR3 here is CASSWAGGDEQYF. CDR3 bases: TGTGCCAGCAGCTGGGCCGGGGGGGACGAGCAGTACTTC.